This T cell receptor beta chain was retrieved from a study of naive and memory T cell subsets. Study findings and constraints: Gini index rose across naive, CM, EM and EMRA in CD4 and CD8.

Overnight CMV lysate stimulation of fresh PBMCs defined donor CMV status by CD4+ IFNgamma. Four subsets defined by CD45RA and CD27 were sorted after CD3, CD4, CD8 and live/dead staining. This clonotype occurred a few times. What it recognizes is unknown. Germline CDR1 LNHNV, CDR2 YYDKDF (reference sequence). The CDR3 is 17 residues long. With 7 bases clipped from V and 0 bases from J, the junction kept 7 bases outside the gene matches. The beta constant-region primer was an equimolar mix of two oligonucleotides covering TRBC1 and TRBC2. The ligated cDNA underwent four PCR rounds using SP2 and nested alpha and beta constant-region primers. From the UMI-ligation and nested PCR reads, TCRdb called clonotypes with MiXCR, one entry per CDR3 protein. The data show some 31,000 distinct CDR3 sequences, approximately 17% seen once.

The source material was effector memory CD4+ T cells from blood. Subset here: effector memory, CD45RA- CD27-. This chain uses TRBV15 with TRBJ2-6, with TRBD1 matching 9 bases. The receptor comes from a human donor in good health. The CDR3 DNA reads TGTGCCACCACCGGGGGGACAGGGCCCTCTGGGGCCAACGTCCTGACTTTC. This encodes CATTGGTGPSGANVLTF.